This T cell receptor beta chain was retrieved from a study of neoadjuvant anti-PD-1 for oral cavity cancer. Generated by immunoSEQ multiplex PCR, the TCRdb table keeps only in-frame clones and is missing some. Of roughly 14,000 clones in the sample, 60% to 70% were seen once. This clone has only a few counts. The CDR3 spans 14 residues. V was shortened by 2 bases and J by 5 bases, with 14 bases between the two germline ends. Germline V gene lookup returns CDR1 SGHKS and CDR2 YYEKEE (reference sequence). This sequence was found in a person aged 40-85 years with oral cavity squamous cell carcinoma. The specimen comprised PBMCs, sampled before nivolumab (anti-PD-1) treatment. The chain links TRBV5-5 to TRBJ2-7; the D is unclear. The CDR3 bases are TGTGCCAGCAGCTTCAATCCTTCTTTTAACGAGCAGTACTTC. This sequence encodes CASSFNPSFNEQYF.